This TCR beta chain was recorded in a study of beta chain features in type 1 diabetes (dated by TCRdb to 2017 to 2018). Notes on the research overall: Patients and healthy donors did not differ in mean age, gender distribution, total cell number or subset yield. A total of 85 million to 110 million sorted cells were examined across all samples, and RNA yield correlated strongly with the number of cells per subset. The study compared TCRB repertoires of sorted circulating CD4+ T cell subsets between recently diagnosed type 1 diabetes patients and matched healthy donors. Naive and central memory subsets were obtained from all 30 or so donors, but regulatory and stem cell-like memory subsets were isolated from only 8 patients and about 8 healthy donors.

The entire isolated RNA was reverse transcribed using the High Capacity cDNA Reverse Transcription Kit, and thus expressed TCRB transcripts were sequenced. Deep immunoSEQ sequencing was applied to naive, central memory and regulatory T cell samples, giving an average of about 3.6 million total reads per sample. Sorted cells were lysed in RLT buffer, and RNA was extracted using DNase-treated RNeasy Micro or Mini kits according to cell number. To prevent cross-contamination, each cell subset was processed individually, whereas patient and healthy donor samples were processed jointly. Using the immunoSEQ multiplex PCR, TCRB sequences were amplified from cDNA into 87-bp fragments spanning the CDR3 region. Sequencing of the amplicons was done on the Illumina HiSeq platform. The authors' pipeline ran thus. Synthetic template baselines were used to correct PCR bias computationally, reads within Hamming distance 2 were collapsed, and singletons that could not be merged were discarded. By aligning reads against IMGT, V, D and J genes, CDR3 length, and insertions or deletions at six rearrangement sites were assigned. Clonotype counts were normalized to sorted cell number within each subset before computing true diversity and Gini coefficients with the tcR R package. Repertoire sharing was quantified using the overlap coefficient calculated on TCRB nucleotide sequences. Out-of-frame TCRB sequences from naive cells were analyzed to stand in for the pre-selection repertoire. Entries here come from immuneACCESS through TCRdb and include only in-frame sequences with V and J called. Some clones fail to appear in such tables; in the studies checked, an unresolved V gene covers under half of the shortfall, and the cause of the remainder is unknown. That table gives V, J and clone size, and the DNA gave D and trimming. This sample holds 600,000 to 700,000 clones; around 12% were observed only once. The top ten hold more than 0.1% of the sample.

General study outcomes and caveats: Naive, central memory and regulatory TCRB repertoires appeared more similar among patients than among healthy donors. At VDJ recombination sites, type 1 diabetes patients had fewer insertions and more deleted nucleotides, which implies abnormalities in thymic rearrangement. Type 1 diabetes patients showed a moderate but significant shortening of TCRB CDR3 length in all four CD4+ subsets. Because small numbers of individuals were included in the HLA sub-analyses, any influence of HLA type on TCRB rearrangement was left unresolved. PCR might favor shorter templates, but patient and control samples were amplified and corrected together, so any skew would affect both groups equally. Because cDNA rather than genomic DNA was sequenced, highly expressing activated cells could have been over-represented, although no difference in activation and CD3 levels was found between groups.

Including the terminal cysteine and phenylalanine, the CDR3 comprises 16 residues. CDR3 DNA is the only sequence kept; it has 48 bases, read in frame from the first base. V loses 0 bases of germline sequence and J loses 8 bases, and the interval between the two ends is 19 bases. Sequences LGHNA (CDR1) and YSLEER (CDR2) are obtained from the germline V gene. Points on this clone: The specificity of this receptor is unknown. No quality values exist for individual bases; no much larger clone is one base distant.

A single peripheral blood draw of approximately 110 mL on average was collected from each donor into heparinised tubes. A BD FACSAria II and a panel including CD45RO, CCR7, CD25, CD127, CD95 and CD27 were used to sort naive, central memory, regulatory and stem cell-like memory CD4+ T cells. Every sorted population had a purity above 98%. Right away, PBMCs were isolated by Lymphoprep density gradient centrifugation and were stained directly, with no culture step. To minimize batch effects, samples were stained and sorted in pairs, one healthy donor with one patient per experiment. The chain is assembled from TRBV4-3 and TRBJ1-2; TRBD1 might be the D gene, on 5 matching bases. The origin of this receptor is a man between 25 and 39 years old with type 1 diabetes. The sequencing input was naive CD4+ T cells from blood. According to the study, the label for this sample's cell subset or site signals: true naive CD4+ T cells. The bases read TGCGCCAGCAGCCAAGAGATCGGCAGGGTAGGGGACGGCTACACCTTC. This gives the protein CASSQEIGRVGDGYTF.